The clone carrying this T cell receptor (beta chain) turned up a few times. The CDR3 has 16 residues. From germline, CDR1 is SGHVS and CDR2 FQNEAQ. Trimming pared 4 bases from V and 2 bases from J, leaving 16 bases between. MiXCR, run by TCRdb on the RT-PCR reads, gives a single entry per CDR3 protein. The sample carries over 65,000 distinct CDR3 sequences, more than 25% recorded once. This sample was taken from a study of patients and donors after allogeneic stem cell transplantation. This receptor was obtained from a human donor who was either an allogeneic HSCT recipient or a stem cell or donor lymphocyte infusion donor (not recorded which). It is not recorded whose cells these are; they may come from a transplant donor. The sample comprised blood, either unsorted or a sorted T cell fraction (not recorded which). The J gene is TRBJ2-3, the V gene TRBV7-8; the D call may be TRBD1 or TRBD2 (5 bases each). The CDR3 is CASSSLNPGATDTQYF. CDR3 in DNA: TGTGCCAGCAGCTCATTAAACCCCGGGGCCACAGATACGCAGTATTTT.